This T cell receptor beta chain was retrieved from a study of T cells in Graves' hyperthyroidism and ophthalmopathy. Trimming cost V 4 bases and J 0 bases, with 14 bases left between them. Germline V gene sequence: CDR1 MGHRA, CDR2 YSYEKL. The CDR3 runs 16 residues. Amplified TCR beta CDR3 regions came from RNA transcripts. RT-PCR in the first round (using the HTBI primer set) targeted the TCR CDR3. Each CDR3 protein is one row after TCRdb ran MiXCR on the multiplex PCR reads. Among roughly 580,000 distinct CDR3 sequences listed, about 14% were seen once. Blood sampling occurred at first hyperthyroidism diagnosis, ahead of any ophthalmopathy symptoms. This clonotype was counted a few times.

Source material: blood. V gene TRBV4-1 combines with J gene TRBJ2-3; no definite D call. The sequence was obtained from a woman aged 25 to 39 with Graves' hyperthyroidism that later progressed to Graves' ophthalmopathy. Here the CDR3 DNA reads TGCGCCAGCAGCCTAAGGTGGAAGTCTAGCACAGATACGCAGTATTTT. Its protein product is CASSLRWKSSTDTQYF.